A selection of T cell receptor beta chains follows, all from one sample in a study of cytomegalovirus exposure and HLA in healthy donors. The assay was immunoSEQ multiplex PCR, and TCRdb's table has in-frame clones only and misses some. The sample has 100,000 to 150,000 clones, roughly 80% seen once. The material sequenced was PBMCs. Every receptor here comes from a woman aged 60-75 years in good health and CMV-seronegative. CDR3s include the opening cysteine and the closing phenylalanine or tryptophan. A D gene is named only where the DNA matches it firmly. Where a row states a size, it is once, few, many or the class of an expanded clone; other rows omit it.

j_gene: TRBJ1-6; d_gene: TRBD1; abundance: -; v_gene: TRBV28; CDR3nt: TGTGCCAGCAGTTTGCCCCGACAGGGGATTAATTCACCCCTCCACTTT; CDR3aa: CASSLPRQGINSPLHF
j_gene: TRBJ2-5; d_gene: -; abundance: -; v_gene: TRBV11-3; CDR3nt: TGTGCCAGCAGTTATGCACGGGGGTCCGGGGAGACCCAGTACTTC; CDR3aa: CASSYARGSGETQYF
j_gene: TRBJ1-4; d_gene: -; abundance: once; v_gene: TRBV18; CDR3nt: TGTGCCAGCTCACCTCGATCAGGGGTTAATGAAAAACTGTTTTTT; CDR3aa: CASSPRSGVNEKLFF
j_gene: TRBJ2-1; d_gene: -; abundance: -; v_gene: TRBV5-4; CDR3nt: TGTGCCAGCAGCTTGGACAGGGACCATGAGCAGTTCTTC; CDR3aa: CASSLDRDHEQFF
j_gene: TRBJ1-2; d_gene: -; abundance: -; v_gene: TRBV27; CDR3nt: TGTGCCAGCAGAACAGGGAACTATGGCTACACCTTC; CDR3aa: CASRTGNYGYTF
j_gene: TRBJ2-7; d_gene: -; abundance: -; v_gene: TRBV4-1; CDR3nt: TGCGCCAGCAGCCGCGGGACTGGGAGCTCCTACGAGCAGTACTTC; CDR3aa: CASSRGTGSSYEQYF
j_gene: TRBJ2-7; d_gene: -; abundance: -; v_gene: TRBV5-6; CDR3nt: TGTGCCAGCAGCCGGGGGGGACAGGGTCTCTACGAGCAGTACTTC; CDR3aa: CASSRGGQGLYEQYF
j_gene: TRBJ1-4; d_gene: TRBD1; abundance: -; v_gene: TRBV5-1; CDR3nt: TGCGCCAGCAGCTCGGAGGGGGCTGGGGAAAAACTGTTTTTT; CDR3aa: CASSSEGAGEKLFF
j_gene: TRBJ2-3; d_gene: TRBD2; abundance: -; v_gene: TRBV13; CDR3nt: TGTGCCAGCAGCCCCCGGACTAGCGGGGGAAGCACAGATACGCAGTATTTT; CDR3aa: CASSPRTSGGSTDTQYF
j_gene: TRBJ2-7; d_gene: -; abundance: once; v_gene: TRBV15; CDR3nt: TGTGCCACCAGCAGAGATCCGGACTCAACCTACGAGCAGTACTTC; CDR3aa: CATSRDPDSTYEQYF
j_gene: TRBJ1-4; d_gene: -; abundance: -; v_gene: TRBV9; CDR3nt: TGTGCCAGCGGGAAGACAGGTGAAAAACTGTTTTTT; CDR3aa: CASGKTGEKLFF
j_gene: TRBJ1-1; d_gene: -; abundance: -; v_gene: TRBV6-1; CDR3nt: TGTGCCAGCAGTAGGTGGGGGGACACTGAAGCTTTCTTT; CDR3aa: CASSRWGDTEAFF
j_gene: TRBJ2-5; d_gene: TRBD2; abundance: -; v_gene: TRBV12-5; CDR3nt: TGTGCTAGTGGAACGATTGCTTGGCGGGGGGTTCGGGAAGAGACCCAGTACTTC; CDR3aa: CASGTIAWRGVREETQYF
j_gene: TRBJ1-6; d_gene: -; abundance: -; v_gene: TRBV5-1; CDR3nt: TGCGCCAGCAGCCCCCGGGGCGGGGGAGGGGCCTATAATTCACCCCTCCACTTT; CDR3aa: CASSPRGGGGAYNSPLHF
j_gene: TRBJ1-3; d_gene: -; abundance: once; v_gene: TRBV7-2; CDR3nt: TGTGCCAGCAGCTCATTGGCCACCATATATTTT; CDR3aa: CASSSLATIYF
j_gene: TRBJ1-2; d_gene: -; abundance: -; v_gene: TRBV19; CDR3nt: TGTGCCAGTAGTCAACGGAGGAGCTATGGCTACACCTTC; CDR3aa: CASSQRRSYGYTF
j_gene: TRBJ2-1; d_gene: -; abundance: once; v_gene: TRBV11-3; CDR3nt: TGTGCCAGCAGACCTGTCGGGCCTGGAGGCTATGAGCAGTTCTTC; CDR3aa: CASRPVGPGGYEQFF